This entry concerns a single TCR beta chain. This clonotype was counted a few times. Which antigen it targets is not known. There are no base qualities to consult, and no much larger clone falls within one base. TCRdb shows the sequencer as Illumina HiSeq 1500. The public reads were reanalyzed by TCRdb: fastp trimming at Q25, MiXCR alignment, in-frame beta chains only. Records with the same CDR3 protein are collapsed into one entry carrying the most frequent genes and DNA. A total of around 800,000 distinct CDR3 sequences appear in this sample, approximately 30% of them only once. In total, the top ten clones hold around an eighth of the sample. The data stem from a study of T cell repertoires in cytomegalovirus infection (dated by TCRdb to between 2018 and 2021). About the full investigation: The peptide stimulations were aimed at well-studied HLA-B-restricted epitopes as well as recently identified HLA-C-restricted CMV epitopes, whose presentation resists viral immunomodulation. Donor HLA type was relevant to the analysis, as public TCR beta signatures indicated carriage of CMV infection together with the matching HLA type.

In light of the paper, this sample's treatment or condition label describes: in vitro stimulation with specific CMV peptide epitopes to enrich CMV-specific T cells. On the study overall, not on this receptor specifically: In both this cohort and an independent cohort of approximately 350 donors, the cumulative frequency of public TCR beta family members distinguished carriers of CMV infection plus the relevant HLA type. The ex vivo response was dominated by HLA-C-restricted CMV-specific TCR beta clonotypes, which also provided the single most frequent clonotype in two of eight donors.

The CDR3 goes from the cysteine to the phenylalanine over 14 residues. The only DNA kept is the CDR3, 42 bases in frame from the first base. The trim is 4 bases for V and 12 bases for J, with a gap of 19 bases between the germline ends. This chain joins TRBV12-3 or TRBV12-4 to TRBJ2-1, with the identity of the D gene unclear. The receptor was isolated from a human donor in good health (CMV status not recorded). Some clones in this sample may be carry-over from other donors' samples. The sequencing here drew on cultured CD8+ T cells from PBMCs, taken from culture after CMV antigen stimulation. The nucleotides are TGTGCCAGCAGTTCCAGCCCCCGTTCTACGGGGCAGTTCTTC. Its product reads: CASSSSPRSTGQFF.